Each of the 31 T cell receptor beta chains below was sequenced from the same sample in a study of tumor-infiltrating lymphocytes in localized non-small cell lung cancer. This table comes from immunoSEQ multiplex PCR, and its TCRdb copy is limited to in-frame clones, with some not included. Of about 14,000 clones listed, over 65% are singletons. The sample taken for sequencing was lung tumor tissue. The receptors were gathered from a human donor with non-small cell lung cancer.

V and J are TRBV5-3 and TRBJ1-2; perhaps TRBD1 as D (6 bases). TRBV5-3 is placed among ORFs of uncertain function. V lost 3 bases to trimming and J lost 6 bases, with 21 bases between them. The CDR3 is made up of 16 amino acids. The DNA of the CDR3 is TGTGCCAGAAGCTCACTTGGGGGGGCCCCGGAGGATGGCTACACCTTC. It specifies CARSSLGGAPEDGYTF.

This clone has only a few counts. V and J are TRBV2 and TRBJ2-1, with 13 bases fitting TRBD2. V gave up 6 bases and J gave up 7 bases; unmatched junction bases: 0. CDR1 and CDR2 from the germline V gene are SNHLY and FYNNEI. This CDR3 region has 13 residues. This CDR3 reads CASRGLAGNEQFF. DNA of the CDR3: TGTGCCAGCAGGGGACTAGCGGGAAATGAGCAGTTCTTC.

This chain joins TRBV2 and TRBJ2-5; no firm D call. The CDR3 loop spans 12 amino acids. Deletions cut 5 bases from V and 3 bases from J, with 7 bases between. Per germline, CDR1 SNHLY and CDR2 FYNNEI. The CDR3 reads CASSRTEETQYF. DNA of the CDR3: TGTGCCAGCAGTAGGACCGAAGAGACCCAGTACTTC.

This clone was seen a single time. The chain employs TRBV4-2 and TRBJ2-2, with D perhaps TRBD2 (5 bases). The germline V gene encodes CDR1 LGHNA and CDR2 YNFKEQ. V was cut by 5 bases and J by 7 bases, with 11 bases left in between. The CDR3 spans 13 residues. CDR3 in DNA: TGTGCCAGCAGCGGACTGTCGGGCGGGGAGCTGTTTTTT. This translates into CASSGLSGGELFF.

This chain joins TRBV5-1 and TRBJ1-1, with D unresolved. There are 13 residues in the CDR3. The germline V gene encodes CDR1 SGHRS and CDR2 YFSETQ. The germline V and J ends were trimmed by 4 bases and 10 bases, with 17 bases remaining between them. The CDR3 sequence is CASSPARWTGAFF. The CDR3 nucleotides read TGCGCCAGCAGCCCGGCCCGTTGGACCGGAGCTTTCTTT.

The chain employs TRBV6-7 and TRBJ1-4, with D maybe TRBD1 (5 bases). TRBV6-7 is filed as an ORF, its function uncertain. There are 16 residues in the CDR3. V lost 6 bases and J 7 bases, leaving 21 bases between the germline ends. The CDR3 loop reads CASSSRHTGDGEKLFF. CDR3 nucleotides: TGTGCCAGCAGCTCCCGCCATACAGGAGATGGTGAAAAACTGTTTTTT.

The chain recombines TRBV7-9 with TRBJ2-5; tentative D call: TRBD1 (6 bases). There are 13 residues in the CDR3. Germline assignment: CDR1 SEHNR and CDR2 FQNEAQ (reference sequence). Deletions cut 11 bases from V and 1 base from J, with 14 bases between. The CDR3 region is CALQGPPQETQYF. The CDR3, as DNA: TGTGCCCTCCAGGGGCCCCCCCAAGAGACCCAGTACTTC.

V and J are TRBV5-4 and TRBJ2-3, with a weak D call TRBD2 (6 bases). This CDR3 is 17 amino acids long. CDR1 and CDR2 from the germline V gene are SGHNT and YYREEE (reference sequence). Trimming took 6 bases from V and 0 from J, leaving 20 bases between them. CDR3 protein: CASKKGVIADSTDTQYF. CDR3 sequence (DNA): TGTGCCAGCAAGAAAGGAGTTATAGCGGATAGCACAGATACGCAGTATTTT.

V and J are TRBV9 and TRBJ2-3, with 7 bases lining up with TRBD2. The CDR3 loop spans 15 amino acids. CDR1 and CDR2 (germline): SGDLS, YYNGEE. After removal of 0 bases from V and 7 bases from J, the junction contained 8 bases not matched to a gene. The CDR3 region is CASSVAVTSRNTQYF. DNA for the CDR3: TGTGCCAGCAGCGTAGCTGTGACTAGCCGGAATACGCAGTATTTT. Looking up the rest from reference TRBV9 and TRBJ2-3 gives the full variable domain: DSGVTQTPKHLITATGQRVTLRCSPRSGDLSVYWYQQSLDQGLQFLIQYYNGEERAKGNILERFSAQQFPDLHSELNLSSLELGDSALYFCASSVAVTSRNTQYFGPGTRLTVL.

The chain employs TRBV10-2 and TRBJ1-1, with D possibly matching TRBD1 (5 bases). Germline lookup yields CDR1 WSHSY and CDR2 SAAADI. The V end lost 4 bases, the J end lost 5 bases, and 14 bases lay between the germline ends. This CDR3 region has 14 residues. The CDR3, as DNA: TGCGCCAGCAGTGTGGAAGGGAGGGGTACTGAAGCTTTCTTT. Translating gives CASSVEGRGTEAFF.

V and J are TRBV11-2 and TRBJ1-1, with TRBD1 matching 9 bases. V lost 2 bases, J lost 5 bases, and 9 bases stayed unmatched. The V gene's germline CDR1 is SGHAT and CDR2 FQNNGV. The CDR3 is 16 amino acids. The CDR3 sequence is CASSLNTGGQATEAFF. The CDR3 coding sequence is TGTGCCAGCAGCTTAAATACAGGGGGCCAAGCGACTGAAGCTTTCTTT.

This clone has only a few counts. CDR3: CASSIADGNYGYTF. CDR3 DNA sequence: TGTGCCAGTAGTATAGCAGACGGGAACTATGGCTACACCTTC. The rearrangement uses TRBV19 and TRBJ1-2; D remains ambiguous. The CDR3 extends over 14 amino acids. Germline CDR1 LNHDA, CDR2 SQIVND (reference sequence). V was cut by 1 base and J by 2 bases, with 8 bases left in between.

The chain couples TRBV7-9 to TRBJ1-4; no clear D gene. CDR3 length: 15 residues. CDR1 is SEHNR, CDR2 FQNEAQ, per germline (reference sequence). The V and J ends lost 1 base and 3 bases respectively, with 9 bases between them. CDR3 nucleotides: TGTGCCAGCAGCTTAGGGACGGCCCCTAATGAAAAACTGTTTTTT. Its translation is CASSLGTAPNEKLFF.

CDR3 sequence (DNA): TGTGCCAGCAGCTGGGGACAGGGGGCTGGCACTGAAGCTTTCTTT. Encoded protein: CASSWGQGAGTEAFF. V is TRBV5-6 and J is TRBJ1-1; TRBD1 aligns across 12 bases. The CDR3 is 15 residues long. Looked up from germline, CDR1 is SGHDT and CDR2 is YYEEEE. Trimming removed 3 bases from V and 4 bases from J; junction bases left unmatched: 4.

V gene TRBV6-5 combines with J gene TRBJ1-1; no clear D gene. CDR3 size: 12 residues. The V end was cut by 2 bases, the J end by 7 bases, with 8 bases between. CDR1 is MNHEY and CDR2 is SVGAGI in the germline V gene. The CDR3 here is CASSYGLGEAFF. The CDR3 bases are TGTGCCAGCAGTTACGGCTTAGGTGAAGCTTTCTTT.

This clone was counted a few times. The rearrangement joins TRBV6-6 to TRBJ1-5, with D possibly matching TRBD1 (6 bases). This CDR3 has 16 residues. The V end lost 6 bases, the J end lost 2 bases, and 17 bases lay between the germline ends. CDR1 and CDR2 (germline): MNHNY, SVGAGI (reference sequence). CDR3 protein: CASSPAGGLGNQPQHF. CDR3 coding DNA: TGTGCCAGCAGCCCGGCCGGGGGCTTGGGCAATCAGCCCCAGCATTTT.

The chain links TRBV6-5 to TRBJ2-7, with D possibly called TRBD1 or TRBD2 (5 bases each). The CDR3 has 14 residues. V was cut by 6 bases and J by 2 bases, with 14 bases left in between. Germline CDR1 and CDR2: MNHEY and SVGAGI. CDR3 in amino acids: CASRDGAGPYEQYF. The CDR3 nucleotides are TGTGCCAGCAGAGACGGGGCTGGGCCCTACGAGCAGTACTTC.

The V call is TRBV6-4, the J call TRBJ2-2; the D is unclear. The CDR3 runs 14 residues. Trimming shortened V by 6 bases and J by 0 bases, and 8 bases separated the two germline ends. CDR1 and CDR2 from the germline V gene are MRHNA and SNTAGT. The CDR3 nucleotides read TGTGCCAGCAGCGCCTCATCGAACACCGGGGAGCTGTTTTTT. This translates into CASSASSNTGELFF.

The V call is TRBV6-1, the J call TRBJ1-2, with unresolved D. Germline CDR1 reads MNHNS; CDR2 reads SASEGT. The CDR3 spans 16 residues. V was pared by 3 bases and J by 0 bases, with 14 bases between. In DNA form, the CDR3 reads TGTGCCAGCAGTGATCCTTGGGCAGACCCTAACTATGGCTACACCTTC. It encodes CASSDPWADPNYGYTF.

The J gene is TRBJ2-7, the V gene TRBV7-2; 8 nucleotides match TRBD1. Germline trimming cut 4 bases from V and 2 bases from J; bases unmatched to any gene: 7. The CDR3 spans 15 residues. CDR1 SGHTA and CDR2 FQGNSA come from the germline V gene. The CDR3 region is CASSSTGGSAYEQYF. CDR3 DNA: TGTGCCAGCAGCTCCACAGGGGGGAGCGCCTACGAGCAGTACTTC.

The genes are TRBV20-1 and TRBJ2-3, with 13 bases lining up with TRBD2. CDR3 length: 11 residues. The trim removed 5 bases at V and 15 bases at J, leaving 5 bases unmatched. Germline CDR1 is DFQATT and CDR2 is SNEGSKA (reference sequence). The CDR3 reads CSAQRTSGSYF. In DNA, the CDR3 is TGCAGTGCTCAACGGACTAGCGGGAGTTATTTT.

This clone occurred once. CDR3 loop: CASSPHPTGLADTQYF. The CDR3 DNA sequence: TGTGCCAGCAGCCCCCACCCGACAGGGCTCGCAGATACGCAGTATTTT. This chain connects TRBV9 to TRBJ2-3; 7 positions match TRBD1. The CDR3 is 16 amino acids. V trimming: 4 bases; J trimming: 4 bases; junction bases outside the gene matches: 12. Germline lookup yields CDR1 SGDLS and CDR2 YYNGEE.

The chain has TRBV6-1 and TRBJ1-1; D call uncertain. The CDR3 is made up of 14 amino acids. Germline values: CDR1 MNHNS, CDR2 SASEGT. V lost 1 base and J lost 3, with 9 bases in between. This CDR3 reads CASSEDPRDTEAFF. CDR3 nucleotide sequence: TGTGCCAGCAGTGAAGACCCGAGGGACACTGAAGCTTTCTTT.

The rearrangement uses TRBV5-1 and TRBJ2-3, with 10 bases lining up with TRBD2. The V gene end was trimmed by 6 bases and the J gene end by 1 base; junction bases not matched to a gene: 17. Germline CDR1 is SGHRS and CDR2 is YFSETQ. There are 19 residues in the CDR3. As DNA, the CDR3 is TGCGCCAGCACCCATCACCTTTCCCTAGCGGGAGCCCGCACAGATACGCAGTATTTT. This sequence encodes CASTHHLSLAGARTDTQYF.

This clone was picked up a small number of times. The V gene is TRBV5-1, the J gene TRBJ1-2; D unclear. Germline values: CDR1 SGHRS, CDR2 YFSETQ. The CDR3 contains 13 residues. Trimming stripped 1 base from V and 4 bases from J, with 8 bases between. CDR3 sequence (DNA): TGCGCCAGCAGCTTGTCGGGTCCCTATGGCTACACCTTC. It translates to CASSLSGPYGYTF.

The rearrangement links TRBV28 to TRBJ2-7; D is unclear. The V end was cut by 6 bases, the J end by 3 bases, with 15 bases between. This CDR3 contains 14 residues. Germline loops: CDR1 MDHEN, CDR2 SYDVKM. The CDR3 here is CASSSLDLLYEQYF. DNA for the CDR3: TGTGCCAGCAGCAGCCTGGACCTTCTCTACGAGCAGTACTTC.

The chain is built from TRBV2 and TRBJ1-1; D might be TRBD1 (6 bases). Germline V gene sequence: CDR1 SNHLY, CDR2 FYNNEI. CDR3 size: 14 residues. V lost 4 bases, J lost 0 bases, and 9 bases lay in between. CDR3 sequence: CASSGQGLNTEAFF. CDR3 DNA sequence: TGTGCCAGCAGTGGCCAGGGGCTGAACACTGAAGCTTTCTTT.

This clone has a handful of counts. V gene TRBV7-8 combines with J gene TRBJ1-1; TRBD1 matches 7 bases. V lost 5 bases to trimming and J lost 4 bases; unmatched junction nucleotides: 7. Germline loops: CDR1 SGHVS, CDR2 FQNEAQ. The CDR3 sequence is 14 residues long. CDR3 region: CASSIRQGSTEAFF. The CDR3 DNA is TGTGCCAGCAGCATTAGACAGGGAAGCACTGAAGCTTTCTTT.

This clone was counted a few times. The chain is built from TRBV29-1 and TRBJ1-1; a weak D match, TRBD1 (5 bases). The CDR3 sequence is 13 residues long. Germline V CDR1 and CDR2: SQVTM, ANQGSEA. V lost 0 bases and J 4 bases, leaving 9 bases between the germline ends. The CDR3 nucleotides read TGCAGCGTTGAAGATCACGGGGGCACTGAAGCTTTCTTT. Its protein is CSVEDHGGTEAFF.

This clone occurred once. The gene calls are TRBV2 and TRBJ2-3; tentatively, D is TRBD1 (6 bases). There are 14 residues in the CDR3. The V gene lost 6 bases and the J gene lost 4 bases, with 14 bases spanning the gap. Looked up from germline, CDR1 is SNHLY and CDR2 is FYNNEI. The CDR3 protein is CASRGRGMADTQYF. CDR3 nucleotide sequence: TGTGCCAGCAGGGGTAGGGGGATGGCAGATACGCAGTATTTT.

The rearrangement joins TRBV7-8 to TRBJ1-2; D gene uncertain. Germline V lookup: CDR1 SGHVS, CDR2 FQNEAQ. The CDR3 has 14 amino acids. V shed 1 base and J shed 8 bases, with 14 bases lying between them. The CDR3 DNA reads as TGTGCCAGCAGCTTAGAAGGGTACGGCTACGGCTACACCTTC. It specifies CASSLEGYGYGYTF. Supplemented by reference TRBV7-8 and TRBJ1-2, the full variable domain reads GAGVSQSPRYKVAKRGQDVALRCDPISGHVSLFWYQQALGQGPEFLTYFQNEAQLDKSGLPSDRFFAERPEGSVSTLKIQRTQQEDSAVYLCASSLEGYGYGYTFGSGTRLTVV.